The 20 T cell receptor beta chains in this list originate from one sample, sequenced in a study of blood T cell repertoires in COVID-19. The table came from immunoSEQ multiplex PCR; TCRdb's copy has only in-frame clones and leaves some out. The sample lists hundreds of thousands of clones; roughly 88% were seen once. Sample: peripheral blood. Source of these receptors: a woman younger than 45 with COVID-19, enrolled during active disease.

The chain couples TRBV28 to TRBJ2-3; 10 positions agree with TRBD2. V trimming: 6 bases; J trimming: 2 bases; junction bases outside the gene matches: 14. Germline loops: CDR1 MDHEN, CDR2 SYDVKM. This CDR3 is built from 18 residues. Here the CDR3 DNA reads TGTGCCAGCAGCGTAGCGGGGGGCTCCGACCTATACACAGATACGCAGTATTTT. Amino acid sequence: CASSVAGGSDLYTDTQYF.

The rearrangement uses TRBV27 and TRBJ2-7; 7 positions match TRBD2. The CDR3 contains 15 residues. CDR1 is MNHEY and CDR2 is SMNVEV in the germline V gene (reference sequence). V gave up 7 bases and J gave up 3 bases; unmatched junction bases: 12. The CDR3 protein is CASTQGFGTNYEQYF. CDR3 bases: TGTGCCAGCACCCAAGGGTTCGGGACTAACTACGAGCAGTACTTC.

The chain joins TRBV24-1 to TRBJ2-5; D is perhaps TRBD1 (6 bases). The germline V and J ends were trimmed by 4 bases and 2 bases, with 7 bases remaining between them. CDR3 length: 13 amino acids. From germline, CDR1 is KGHDR and CDR2 SFDVKD. CDR3 loop: CATSEGQQETQYF. The CDR3 region has the DNA TGTGCCACCAGTGAAGGACAGCAAGAGACCCAGTACTTC.

V and J are TRBV7-9 and TRBJ2-7, with TRBD2 matching 7 bases. With V trimmed by 5 bases and J by 3 bases, 4 bases remained unmatched. This CDR3 spans 13 amino acids. Germline values: CDR1 SEHNR, CDR2 FQNEAQ (reference sequence). CDR3: CASSRGEGYEQYF. The DNA of the CDR3 is TGTGCCAGCAGCCGTGGGGAGGGCTACGAGCAGTACTTC.

This clone has a single count. The V and J genes are TRBV5-6 and TRBJ1-6; D is possibly TRBD1 (6 bases). CDR3 length: 16 amino acids. From germline, CDR1 is SGHDT and CDR2 YYEEEE. V was pared by 2 bases and J by 5 bases, with 14 bases between. The CDR3 here is CASSFQINRDNSPLHF. CDR3 nucleotide sequence: TGTGCCAGCAGCTTCCAAATAAACAGGGATAATTCACCCCTCCACTTT.

This chain joins TRBV15 and TRBJ1-2; tentative D call: TRBD1 (6 bases). This CDR3 is 15 amino acids long. Germline V gives CDR1 LNHNV, CDR2 YYDKDF (reference sequence). V lost 3 bases and J 0 bases, leaving 11 bases between the germline ends. The CDR3, as DNA: TGTGCCACCAGCAGTCGCAGACAGGCTAACTATGGCTACACCTTC. Translated: CATSSRRQANYGYTF.

This clone has just one count. The chain joins TRBV29-1 to TRBJ1-1, with D possibly being TRBD1 (6 bases). Per germline, CDR1 SQVTM and CDR2 ANQGSEA. The CDR3 contains 15 residues. The germline V and J ends were trimmed by 3 bases and 0 bases, with 14 bases remaining between them. CDR3: CSVEGWQGMNTEAFF. The CDR3 DNA reads as TGCAGCGTTGAGGGGTGGCAGGGGATGAACACTGAAGCTTTCTTT.

The CDR3 nucleotides read TGTGCCAGTAGTATAGATCTAAGGTCTAGTGGGAGGAAGACCCAGTACTTC. Its protein is CASSIDLRSSGRKTQYF. This chain uses TRBV19 with TRBJ2-5; maybe TRBD2 (6 bases). Per germline, CDR1 LNHDA and CDR2 SQIVND (reference sequence). The CDR3 loop spans 17 amino acids. V dropped 0 bases and J dropped 6 bases, with 20 bases sitting between them.

The rearrangement joins TRBV4-3 to TRBJ2-3; TRBD2 might be the D (5 bases). This CDR3 comprises 17 residues. Deletions cut 1 base from V and 3 bases from J, with 17 bases between. Looked up from germline, CDR1 is LGHNA and CDR2 is YSLEER. The CDR3: CASSQVVSGLNTDTQYF. In DNA, the CDR3 is TGCGCCAGCAGCCAAGTGGTGAGCGGACTTAATACAGATACGCAGTATTTT.

This rearrangement joins TRBV7-9 to TRBJ2-1; 7 nucleotides agree with TRBD2. CDR3 length: 15 residues. Trimming took 5 bases from V and 7 from J; bases not matched to a gene: 11. Germline V gene sequence: CDR1 SEHNR, CDR2 FQNEAQ (reference sequence). CDR3 amino acids: CASSPQRGPQNEQFF. In DNA, the CDR3 is TGTGCCAGCAGCCCCCAGCGGGGCCCCCAAAATGAGCAGTTCTTC.

The chain is built from TRBV7-2 and TRBJ2-7; 8 bases agree with TRBD2. This CDR3 region has 16 residues. Germline V CDR1 and CDR2: SGHTA, FQGNSA. Germline trimming cut 8 bases from V and 1 base from J; bases unmatched to any gene: 13. CDR3 coding DNA: TGTGCCAGCCCGGTCGGGGGGGCCGGGCGGTCCTACGAGCAGTACTTC. Translating gives CASPVGGAGRSYEQYF.

J is TRBJ1-4 and V is TRBV19; 7 bases map to TRBD1. The CDR3 consists of 14 residues. Per the germline V gene, CDR1 is LNHDA and CDR2 is SQIVND (reference sequence). Unmatched junction bases numbered 9, after V lost 7 bases and J lost 7 bases. The CDR3 loop reads CASNQQGIAEKLFF. The DNA of the CDR3 is TGTGCCAGTAATCAACAGGGGATTGCTGAAAAACTGTTTTTT.

This chain links TRBV7-9 with TRBJ1-3, with TRBD1 matching 7 bases. This CDR3 is 18 amino acids long. V lost 0 bases to trimming and J lost 2 bases; unmatched junction nucleotides: 10. Germline assignment: CDR1 SEHNR and CDR2 FQNEAQ (reference sequence). CDR3 coding DNA: TGTGCCAGCAGCTTAGCCCCCGACAGGGTGCCAACTGGAAACACCATATATTTT. As protein: CASSLAPDRVPTGNTIYF.

This clone was detected a few times. The V gene is TRBV28, the J gene TRBJ2-1; 7 bases fit TRBD2. CDR1 is MDHEN and CDR2 is SYDVKM in the germline V gene. After removal of 1 base from V and 6 bases from J, the junction contained 9 bases not matched to a gene. The CDR3 extends over 16 amino acids. DNA for the CDR3: TGTGCCAGCAGTTTATTATCTAGCGGAAGCTTCAATGAGCAGTTCTTC. It encodes CASSLLSSGSFNEQFF.

The J gene is TRBJ1-1, the V gene TRBV11-3; D gene ambiguous. Germline-derived CDR1 and CDR2 are SGHNT and YENEEA. V gave up 5 bases and J gave up 3 bases, with 13 bases separating them. The CDR3 contains 14 residues. For the CDR3, the DNA is TGTGCCAGCAGCATCCGGGAGAGACACACTGAAGCTTTCTTT. Amino acids: CASSIRERHTEAFF.

This chain connects TRBV6-5 to TRBJ1-5, with a possible D match to TRBD1 (5 bases). Germline CDR1 and CDR2: MNHEY and SVGAGI. This CDR3 has 14 residues. The ends were cut back, 6 bases at V and 4 bases at J, with 13 bases in the middle. The chain's CDR3 is CASRGPAPNQPQHF. As DNA, the CDR3 is TGTGCCAGCAGGGGGCCAGCCCCTAATCAGCCCCAGCATTTT.

V and J are TRBV6-5 and TRBJ1-1, with D tentatively TRBD1 (5 bases). There are 14 residues in the CDR3. V lost 6 bases, J lost 1 base, and 12 bases lay in between. Germline CDR1 and CDR2: MNHEY and SVGAGI. The CDR3, as DNA: TGTGCCAGCAGGCTAGCGACAGAGAACACTGAAGCTTTCTTT. It is translated as CASRLATENTEAFF.

V is TRBV7-9 and J is TRBJ2-2; D possibly corresponds to TRBD1 (6 bases). Trimming pared 4 bases from V and 0 bases from J, leaving 15 bases between. Germline-derived CDR1 and CDR2 are SEHNR and FQNEAQ (reference sequence). This CDR3 is built from 17 residues. The CDR3 protein is CASSWAGTLSNTGELFF. As DNA, the CDR3 is TGTGCCAGCAGCTGGGCAGGGACACTCTCGAACACCGGGGAGCTGTTTTTT.

V gene TRBV9 combines with J gene TRBJ2-1, with 7 bases aligning to TRBD2. V lost 3 bases to trimming and J lost 8 bases; unmatched junction nucleotides: 8. Germline V gene data show CDR1 as SGDLS and CDR2 as YYNGEE. This CDR3 has 14 amino acids. As DNA, the CDR3 is TGTGCCAGCAGCGCCGGGGGGTGGGTCGATGAGCAGTTCTTC. Protein product: CASSAGGWVDEQFF.

This chain joins TRBV27 and TRBJ2-2, with D maybe TRBD2 (6 bases). Trimming pared 3 bases from V and 3 bases from J, leaving 8 bases between. Germline V lookup: CDR1 MNHEY, CDR2 SMNVEV (reference sequence). The CDR3 length is 14 residues. Here the CDR3 reads CASSFGGDTGELFF. Here the CDR3 DNA reads TGTGCCAGCAGTTTTGGAGGGGACACCGGGGAGCTGTTTTTT.